One sample yielded the 2 T cell receptor beta chains listed below, sequenced in a study of blood T cell repertoires in COVID-19. The data were produced by immunoSEQ multiplex PCR, yet TCRdb's version contains in-frame clones alone and is incomplete. The sample has tens of thousands of clones, 88% seen once. Material for sequencing was peripheral blood. Receptors were obtained from a man aged 60-69 years with acute or convalescent COVID-19.

CDR3 in DNA: TGTGCCATCAGTAACAGGGATGAAGAGACCCAGTACTTC. Protein: CAISNRDEETQYF. This chain links TRBV10-3 with TRBJ2-5, with a tentative D call TRBD1 (6 bases). Germline CDR1 ENHRY, CDR2 SYGVKD. V gave up 5 bases and J gave up 3 bases, with 10 bases separating them. The CDR3 has 13 residues.

The chain couples TRBV19 to TRBJ1-2, with a possible D match to TRBD1 (5 bases). The CDR3 spans 14 residues. Germline assignment: CDR1 LNHDA and CDR2 SQIVND (reference sequence). V was clipped by 7 bases and J by 7 bases, with 19 bases between them. The CDR3 DNA reads as TGTGCCAGTACCCGGGACTGGGGTTACGGTGGCTACACCTTC. Translated, it gives CASTRDWGYGGYTF.